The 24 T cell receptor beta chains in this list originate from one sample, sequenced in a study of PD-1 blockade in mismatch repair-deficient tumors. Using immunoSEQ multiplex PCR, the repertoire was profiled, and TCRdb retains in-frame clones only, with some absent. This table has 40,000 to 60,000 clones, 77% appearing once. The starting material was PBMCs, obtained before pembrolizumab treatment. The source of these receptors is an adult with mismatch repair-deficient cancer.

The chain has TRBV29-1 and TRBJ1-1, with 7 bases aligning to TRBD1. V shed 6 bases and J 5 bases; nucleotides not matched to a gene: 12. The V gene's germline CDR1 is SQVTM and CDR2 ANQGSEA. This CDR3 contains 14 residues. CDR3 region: CSVAGRQGGTEAFF. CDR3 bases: TGCAGCGTCGCCGGGAGACAGGGAGGTACTGAAGCTTTCTTT.

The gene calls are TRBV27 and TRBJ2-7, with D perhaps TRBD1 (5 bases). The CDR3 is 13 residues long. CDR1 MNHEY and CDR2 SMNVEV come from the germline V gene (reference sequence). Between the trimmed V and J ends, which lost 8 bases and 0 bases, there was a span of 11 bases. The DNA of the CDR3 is TGTGCCAGCGCGAACAGGCGCTCCTACGAGCAGTACTTC. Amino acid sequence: CASANRRSYEQYF.

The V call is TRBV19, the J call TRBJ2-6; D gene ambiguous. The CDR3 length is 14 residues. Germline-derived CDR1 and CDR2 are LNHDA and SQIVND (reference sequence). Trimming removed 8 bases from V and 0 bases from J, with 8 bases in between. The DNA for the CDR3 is TGTGCCAGTGCAGAGCCCTCTGGGGCCAACGTCCTGACTTTC. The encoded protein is CASAEPSGANVLTF.

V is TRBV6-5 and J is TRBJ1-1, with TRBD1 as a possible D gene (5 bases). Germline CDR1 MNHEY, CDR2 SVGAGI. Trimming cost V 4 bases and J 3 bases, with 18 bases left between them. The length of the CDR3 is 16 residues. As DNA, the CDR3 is TGTGCCAGCAGTTTAATTGGTAGGGGACGCGACACTGAAGCTTTCTTT. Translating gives CASSLIGRGRDTEAFF.

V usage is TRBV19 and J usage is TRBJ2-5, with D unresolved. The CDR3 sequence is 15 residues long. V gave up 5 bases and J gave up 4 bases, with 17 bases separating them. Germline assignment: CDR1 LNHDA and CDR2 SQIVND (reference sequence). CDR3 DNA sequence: TGTGCCAGTAGTCGGCAGGCCACAATGGGAGAGACCCAGTACTTC. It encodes CASSRQATMGETQYF.

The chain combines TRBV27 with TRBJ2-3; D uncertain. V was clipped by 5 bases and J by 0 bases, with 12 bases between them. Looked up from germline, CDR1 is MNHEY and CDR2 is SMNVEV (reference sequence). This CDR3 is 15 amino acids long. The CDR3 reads CASSPLRISTDTQYF. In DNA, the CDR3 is TGTGCCAGCAGTCCTCTCCGGATTAGCACAGATACGCAGTATTTT.

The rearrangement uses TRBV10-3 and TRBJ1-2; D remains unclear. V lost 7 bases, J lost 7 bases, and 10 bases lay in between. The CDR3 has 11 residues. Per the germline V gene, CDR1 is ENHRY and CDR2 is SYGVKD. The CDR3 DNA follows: TGTGCCATCACGCAAGGCGGTGGCTACACCTTC. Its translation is CAITQGGGYTF.

The CDR3 region is CASSPAGLADYNEQFF. CDR3 in DNA: TGCGCCAGCAGCCCGGCCGGACTAGCGGACTACAATGAGCAGTTCTTC. The chain is built from TRBV5-1 and TRBJ2-1; 10 bases align to TRBD2. The CDR3 consists of 16 residues. Germline loops: CDR1 SGHRS, CDR2 YFSETQ. V was pared by 4 bases and J by 3 bases, with 7 bases of the junction left unmatched. Full variable domain (missing parts from reference TRBV5-1 and TRBJ2-1): KAGVTQTPRYLIKTRGQQVTLSCSPISGHRSVSWYQQTPGQGLQFLFEYFSETQRNKGNFPGRFSGRQFSNSRSEMNVSTLELGDSALYLCASSPAGLADYNEQFFGPGTRLTVL.

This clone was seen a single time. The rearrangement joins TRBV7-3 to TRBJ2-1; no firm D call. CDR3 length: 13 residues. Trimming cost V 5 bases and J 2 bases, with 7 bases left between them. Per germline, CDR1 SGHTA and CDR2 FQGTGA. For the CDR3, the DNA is TGTGCCAGCAGCCGGAATACCTACAATGAGCAGTTCTTC. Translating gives CASSRNTYNEQFF.

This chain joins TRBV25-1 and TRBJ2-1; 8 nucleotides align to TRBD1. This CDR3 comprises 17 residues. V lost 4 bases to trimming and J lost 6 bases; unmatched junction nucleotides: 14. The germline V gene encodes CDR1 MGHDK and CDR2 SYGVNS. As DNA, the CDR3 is TGTGCCAGCAGTGTAACCCTTTCCGACAGGGGAATCAATGAGCAGTTCTTC. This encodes CASSVTLSDRGINEQFF.

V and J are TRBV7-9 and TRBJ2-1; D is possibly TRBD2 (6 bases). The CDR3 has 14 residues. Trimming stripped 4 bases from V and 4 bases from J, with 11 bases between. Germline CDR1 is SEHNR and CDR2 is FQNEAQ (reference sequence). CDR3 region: CASSWSSAYNEQFF. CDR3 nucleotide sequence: TGTGCCAGCAGCTGGTCTAGCGCATACAATGAGCAGTTCTTC.

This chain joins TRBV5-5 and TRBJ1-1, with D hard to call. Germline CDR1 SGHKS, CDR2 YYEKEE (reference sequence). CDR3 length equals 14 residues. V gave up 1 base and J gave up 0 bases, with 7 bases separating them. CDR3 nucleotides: TGTGCCAGCAGCTTGATACAAATGAACACTGAAGCTTTCTTT. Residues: CASSLIQMNTEAFF.

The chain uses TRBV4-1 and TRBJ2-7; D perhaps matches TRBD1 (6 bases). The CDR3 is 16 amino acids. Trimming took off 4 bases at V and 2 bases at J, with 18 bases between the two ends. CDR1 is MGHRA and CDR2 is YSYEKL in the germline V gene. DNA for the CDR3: TGCGCCAGCAGCCGAACGTTAACGGACAGACCCTACGAGCAGTACTTC. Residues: CASSRTLTDRPYEQYF.

CDR3 nucleotides: TGCGCCAGCAGCTTGGACGGGACGGCGAACACTGAAGCTTTCTTT. Its translation is CASSLDGTANTEAFF. This chain links TRBV5-1 with TRBJ1-1; the D gene is possibly TRBD1 (5 bases). Germline CDR1 and CDR2: SGHRS and YFSETQ. This CDR3 has 15 residues. Trimming shortened V by 0 bases and J by 1 base, and 10 bases separated the two germline ends. Based on the CDR3 plus reference TRBV5-1 and TRBJ1-1, the full variable domain is KAGVTQTPRYLIKTRGQQVTLSCSPISGHRSVSWYQQTPGQGLQFLFEYFSETQRNKGNFPGRFSGRQFSNSRSEMNVSTLELGDSALYLCASSLDGTANTEAFFGQGTRLTVV.

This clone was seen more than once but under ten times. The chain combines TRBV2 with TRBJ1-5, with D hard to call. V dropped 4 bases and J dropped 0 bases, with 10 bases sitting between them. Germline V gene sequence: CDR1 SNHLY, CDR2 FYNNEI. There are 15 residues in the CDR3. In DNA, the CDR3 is TGTGCCAGCAGTGGCCAGGCAGCTAGCAATCAGCCCCAGCATTTT. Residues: CASSGQAASNQPQHF.

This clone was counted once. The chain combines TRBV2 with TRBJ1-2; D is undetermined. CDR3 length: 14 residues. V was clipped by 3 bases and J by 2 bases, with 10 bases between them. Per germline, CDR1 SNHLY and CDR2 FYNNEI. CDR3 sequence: CASSEYPGNYGYTF. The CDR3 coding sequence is TGTGCCAGCAGTGAGTACCCCGGAAACTATGGCTACACCTTC.

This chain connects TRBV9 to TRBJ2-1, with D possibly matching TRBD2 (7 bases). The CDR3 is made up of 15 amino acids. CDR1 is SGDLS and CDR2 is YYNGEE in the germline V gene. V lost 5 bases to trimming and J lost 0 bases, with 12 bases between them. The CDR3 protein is CASRGGGSSYNEQFF. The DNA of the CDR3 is TGTGCCAGCAGGGGAGGGGGGAGCTCCTACAATGAGCAGTTCTTC.

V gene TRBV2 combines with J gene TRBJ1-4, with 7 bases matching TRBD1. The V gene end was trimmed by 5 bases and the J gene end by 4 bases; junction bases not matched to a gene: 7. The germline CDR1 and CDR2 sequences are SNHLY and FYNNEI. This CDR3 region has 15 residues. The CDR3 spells CASSPGTANNEKLFF. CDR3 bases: TGTGCCAGCAGTCCCGGGACAGCTAATAATGAAAAACTGTTTTTT.

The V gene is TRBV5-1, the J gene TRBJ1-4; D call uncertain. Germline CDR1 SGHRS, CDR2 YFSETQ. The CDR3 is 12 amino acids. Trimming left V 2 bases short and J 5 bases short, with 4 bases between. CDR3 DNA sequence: TGCGCCAGCAGCTTCGACAATGAAAAACTGTTTTTT. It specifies CASSFDNEKLFF. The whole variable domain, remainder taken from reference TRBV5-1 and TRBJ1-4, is KAGVTQTPRYLIKTRGQQVTLSCSPISGHRSVSWYQQTPGQGLQFLFEYFSETQRNKGNFPGRFSGRQFSNSRSEMNVSTLELGDSALYLCASSFDNEKLFFGSGTQLSVL.

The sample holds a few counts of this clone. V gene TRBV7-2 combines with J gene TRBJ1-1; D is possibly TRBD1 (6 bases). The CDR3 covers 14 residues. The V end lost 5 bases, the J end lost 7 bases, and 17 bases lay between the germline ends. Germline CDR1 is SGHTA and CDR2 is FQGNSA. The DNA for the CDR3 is TGTGCCAGCAGCCCACGGGGGCTTTCGGATGAAGCTTTCTTT. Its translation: CASSPRGLSDEAFF.

CDR3 sequence reads: CASSGLAGGPGETQYF. The CDR3 coding sequence is TGTGCCAGCAGCGGACTAGCGGGAGGGCCAGGGGAGACCCAGTACTTC. The chain employs TRBV9 and TRBJ2-5; 14 bases are shared with TRBD2. The trim removed 3 bases at V and 5 bases at J, leaving 6 bases unmatched. The CDR3 is 16 amino acids. CDR1 and CDR2 (germline): SGDLS, YYNGEE.

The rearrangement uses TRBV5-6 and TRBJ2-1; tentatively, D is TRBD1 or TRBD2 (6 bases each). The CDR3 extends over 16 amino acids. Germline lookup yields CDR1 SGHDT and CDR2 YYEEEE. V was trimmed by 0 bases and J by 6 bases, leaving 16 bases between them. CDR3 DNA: TGTGCCAGCAGCTTGGCTATGGGGGGCAGTATCAATGAGCAGTTCTTC. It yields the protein CASSLAMGGSINEQFF.

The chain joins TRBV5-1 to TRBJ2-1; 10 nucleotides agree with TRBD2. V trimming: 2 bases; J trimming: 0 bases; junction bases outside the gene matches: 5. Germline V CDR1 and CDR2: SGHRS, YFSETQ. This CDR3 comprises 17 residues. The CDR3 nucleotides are TGCGCCAGCAGCTTTATCCCTAGCGGGAGCTCCTACAATGAGCAGTTCTTC. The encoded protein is CASSFIPSGSSYNEQFF.

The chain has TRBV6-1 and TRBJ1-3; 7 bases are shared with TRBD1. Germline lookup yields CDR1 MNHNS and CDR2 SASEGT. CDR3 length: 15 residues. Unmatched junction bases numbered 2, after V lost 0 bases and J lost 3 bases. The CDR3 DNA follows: TGTGCCAGCAGTGAAGCGCAGGGGGGTGGAAACACCATATATTTT. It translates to CASSEAQGGGNTIYF.